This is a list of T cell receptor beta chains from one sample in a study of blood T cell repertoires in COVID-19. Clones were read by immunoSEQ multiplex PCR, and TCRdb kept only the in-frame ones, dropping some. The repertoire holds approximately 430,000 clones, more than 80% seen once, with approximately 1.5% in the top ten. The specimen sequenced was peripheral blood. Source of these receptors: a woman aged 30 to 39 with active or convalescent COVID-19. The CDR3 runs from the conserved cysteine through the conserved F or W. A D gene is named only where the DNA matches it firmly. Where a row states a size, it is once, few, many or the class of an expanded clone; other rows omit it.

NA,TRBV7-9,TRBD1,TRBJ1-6,CASSLWTGGDSPLHF,TGTGCCAGCAGCTTATGGACAGGGGGCGATTCACCCCTCCACTTT
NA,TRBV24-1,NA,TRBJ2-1,CATSDSSTNNEQFF,TGTGCCACCAGTGATTCCAGCACTAACAATGAGCAGTTCTTC
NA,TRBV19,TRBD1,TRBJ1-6,CASSQTGDNSPLHF,TGTGCCAGTAGTCAAACAGGGGACAATTCACCCCTCCACTTT
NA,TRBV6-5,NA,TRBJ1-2,CASSHRESSSYGYTF,TGTGCCAGCAGCCACAGGGAAAGCTCGTCCTATGGCTACACCTTC
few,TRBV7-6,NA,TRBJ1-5,CASSSLLGPNQPQHF,TGTGCCAGCAGCTCGCTCCTGGGGCCCAATCAGCCCCAGCATTTT
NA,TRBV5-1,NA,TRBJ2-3,CASSISSGVLADTQYF,TGCGCCAGCAGCATCTCGTCGGGAGTGCTCGCAGATACGCAGTATTTT
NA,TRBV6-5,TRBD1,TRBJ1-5,CASSPGTGNSEPQHF,TGTGCCAGCAGTCCCGGGACAGGGAATTCGGAGCCCCAGCATTTT
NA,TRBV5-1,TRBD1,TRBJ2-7,CASSPFTGGEQYF,TGCGCCAGCAGCCCCTTCACAGGGGGCGAGCAGTACTTC
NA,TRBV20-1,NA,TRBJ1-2,CSATMEYGYTF,TGCAGTGCCACCATGGAGTATGGCTACACCTTC
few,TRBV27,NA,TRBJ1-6,CASTTGGATYNSPLHF,TGTGCCAGCACCACCGGGGGGGCGACCTATAATTCACCCCTCCACTTT
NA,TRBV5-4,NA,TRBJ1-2,CASSSVVPYGYTF,TGTGCCAGCAGCTCGGTGGTCCCCTATGGCTACACCTTC
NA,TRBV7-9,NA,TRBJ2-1,CASRLGGSSYNEQFF,TGTGCCAGCAGGCTGGGGGGAAGCTCCTACAATGAGCAGTTCTTC
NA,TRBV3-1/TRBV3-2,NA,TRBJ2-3,CASSPGGLYTQYF,TGTGCCAGCAGCCCCGGAGGCCTGTATACGCAGTATTTT
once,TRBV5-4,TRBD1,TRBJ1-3,CASSAGQGTPDTIYF,TGTGCCAGCAGCGCAGGACAGGGGACGCCGGACACCATATATTTT
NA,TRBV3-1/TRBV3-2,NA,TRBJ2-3,CASSQGGGPRNTQYF,TGTGCCAGCAGCCAAGGAGGCGGGCCTCGGAATACGCAGTATTTT
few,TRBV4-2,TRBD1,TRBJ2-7,CASSQEWTGTGYEQYF,TGTGCCAGCAGCCAAGAATGGACAGGGACAGGCTACGAGCAGTACTTC
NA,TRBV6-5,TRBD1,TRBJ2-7,CASSYSILRGQYEQYF,TGTGCCAGCAGTTACTCGATTCTGAGGGGGCAGTACGAGCAGTACTTC
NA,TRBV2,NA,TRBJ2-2,CASNTEPHWTVTTNTGELFF,TGTGCCAGCAATACAGAACCTCATTGGACTGTCACAACGAACACCGGGGAGCTGTTTTTT
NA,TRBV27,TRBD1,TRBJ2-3,CASSKRTGLADTQYF,TGTGCCAGCAGTAAGAGGACAGGGTTGGCAGATACGCAGTATTTT
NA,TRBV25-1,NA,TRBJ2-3,CASSRVSPDTQYF,TGTGCCAGCAGCAGGGTCTCCCCAGATACGCAGTATTTT
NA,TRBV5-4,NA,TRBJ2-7,CASSLDSGRYEQYF,TGTGCCAGCAGCTTGGACAGCGGGCGGTACGAGCAGTACTTC
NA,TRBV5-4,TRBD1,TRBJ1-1,CASSFPTGGGGTEAFF,TGTGCCAGCAGCTTTCCGACAGGGGGCGGGGGCACTGAAGCTTTCTTT
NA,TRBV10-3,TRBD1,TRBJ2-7,CAIGTAGVYSYEQYF,TGTGCCATCGGGACAGCAGGGGTCTACTCCTACGAGCAGTACTTC
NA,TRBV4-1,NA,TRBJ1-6,CASSPSIANSPLHF,TGCGCCAGCAGCCCTTCTATAGCGAATTCACCCCTCCACTTT
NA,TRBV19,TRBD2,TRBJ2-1,CASSGLANEQFF,TGTGCCAGTAGCGGACTAGCGAATGAGCAGTTCTTC
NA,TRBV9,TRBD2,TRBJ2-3,CASTFLAENTDTQYF,TGTGCCAGCACCTTTCTAGCGGAGAACACAGATACGCAGTATTTT
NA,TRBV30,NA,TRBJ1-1,CAWSWGHSVFDTEAFF,TGTGCCTGGAGTTGGGGACACTCAGTTTTTGACACTGAAGCTTTCTTT
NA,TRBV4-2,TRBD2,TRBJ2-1,CASSRSSLAGVRSSYNEQFF,TGTGCCAGCAGCCGAAGTTCACTAGCGGGGGTGAGGAGCTCCTACAATGAGCAGTTCTTC